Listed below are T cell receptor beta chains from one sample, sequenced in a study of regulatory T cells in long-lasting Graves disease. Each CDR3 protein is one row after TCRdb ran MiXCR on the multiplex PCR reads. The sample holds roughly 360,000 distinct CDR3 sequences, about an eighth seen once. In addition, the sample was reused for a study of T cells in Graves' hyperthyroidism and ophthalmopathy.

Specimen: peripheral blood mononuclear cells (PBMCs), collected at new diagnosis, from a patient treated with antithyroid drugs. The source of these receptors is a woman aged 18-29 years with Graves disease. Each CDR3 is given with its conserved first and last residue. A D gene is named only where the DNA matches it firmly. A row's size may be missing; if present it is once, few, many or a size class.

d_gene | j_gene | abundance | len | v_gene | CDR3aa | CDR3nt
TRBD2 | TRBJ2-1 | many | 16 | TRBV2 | CASRGYFGGTYNEQFF | TGTGCCAGCAGGGGGTATTTCGGGGGGACGTACAATGAGCAGTTCTTC
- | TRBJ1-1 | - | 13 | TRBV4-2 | CASSPYGGTEAFF | TGTGCCAGCAGCCCCTACGGTGGCACTGAAGCTTTCTTT
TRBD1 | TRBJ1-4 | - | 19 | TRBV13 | CASSSRTGGRGATNEKLFF | TGTGCCAGCAGCTCCAGGACAGGGGGGAGGGGAGCAACTAATGAAAAACTGTTTTTT
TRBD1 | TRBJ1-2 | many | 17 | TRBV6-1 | CASSEAVGRGRIRGYTF | TGTGCCAGCAGTGAAGCGGTGGGCAGGGGGCGTATACGTGGCTACACCTTC
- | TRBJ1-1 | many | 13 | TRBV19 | CASRRAPRTEAFF | TGTGCCAGTCGGCGGGCACCTCGCACTGAAGCTTTCTTT
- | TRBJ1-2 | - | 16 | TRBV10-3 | CAISESDSQNSYGYTF | TGTGCCATCAGTGAGTCGGACAGCCAAAACTCCTATGGCTACACCTTC
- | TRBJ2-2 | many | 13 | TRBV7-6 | CASGMGGTGELFF | TGTGCCAGCGGTATGGGGGGCACCGGGGAGCTGTTTTTT
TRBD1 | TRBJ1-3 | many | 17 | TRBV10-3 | CAISERTGREAGNTIYF | TGTGCCATCAGTGAGCGGACAGGGAGGGAGGCTGGAAACACCATATATTTT
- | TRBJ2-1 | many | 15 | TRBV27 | CASSGIQLPTNEQFF | TGTGCCAGCAGTGGGATACAGCTTCCGACAAATGAGCAGTTCTTC
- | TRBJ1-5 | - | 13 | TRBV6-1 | CAGAGTGNQPQHF | TGTGCCGGGGCCGGGACGGGGAATCAGCCCCAGCATTTT
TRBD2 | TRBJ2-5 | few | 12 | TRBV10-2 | CASSVLSGAQYF | TGCGCCAGCAGTGTACTAAGCGGGGCCCAGTACTTC
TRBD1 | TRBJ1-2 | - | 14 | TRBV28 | CASSLDRGAYGYTF | TGTGCCAGCAGTCTGGACAGGGGGGCCTATGGCTACACCTTC
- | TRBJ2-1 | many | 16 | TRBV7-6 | CASSLEAGPVHNEQFF | TGTGCCAGCAGCTTAGAGGCAGGGCCCGTTCACAATGAGCAGTTCTTC
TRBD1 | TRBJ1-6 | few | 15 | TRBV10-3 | CAISESGTGNSPLHF | TGTGCCATCAGTGAGTCAGGGACAGGGAATTCACCCCTCCACTTT